Sequencing of this TCR beta chain was carried out in a study of regulatory T cells in long-lasting Graves disease. Time point defined: newly diagnosed GD, antithyroid drugs for less than 3 months. The TCR library was made from RNA extracted from PBMCs. Investigators prepared the TCR beta libraries by applying iRepertoire HTBI primers and Arm-PCR of CDR3 regions. TCRdb called the multiplex PCR reads again in MiXCR, with one record for every CDR3 protein. Of approximately 540,000 distinct CDR3 sequences listed, around 12% are singletons. Study results and limitations: The persistent group shared 2,700 or so public clonotypes, more than the 950 to 1,000 shared by new patients. TRBV28, TRBJ1-2 and TRBJ2-5 emerged as the favored segments in persistent disease.

This clonotype was observed at least ten times. Its antigen is not known. This CDR3 has 18 amino acids. Germline V gene sequence: CDR1 LGHDT, CDR2 YNNKEL (reference sequence). Trimming left V 0 bases short and J 4 bases short, with 21 bases between. These same data were also listed under a study on T cells in Graves' hyperthyroidism and ophthalmopathy. As that study records: Each patient was aged 18 to 65 and had newly diagnosed hyperthyroidism of under 2 months' duration. The TCR CDR3 was amplified in a first-round RT-PCR using the HTBI primer set.

This TCR derives from a woman in her thirties with Graves disease. This specimen was peripheral blood mononuclear cells (PBMCs), taken at new diagnosis, from a patient treated with antithyroid drugs. V usage is TRBV3-1 and J usage is TRBJ1-2; unclear D gene. CDR3 in amino acids: CASSQEIGRQALGYGYTF. The CDR3 region has the DNA TGTGCCAGCAGCCAAGAGATCGGTCGTCAGGCCCTGGGCTATGGCTACACCTTC. The complete variable domain, with remaining parts taken from reference TRBV3-1 and TRBJ1-2, reads DTAVSQTPKYLVTQMGNDKSIKCEQNLGHDTMYWYKQDSKKFLKIMFSYNNKELIINETVPNRFSPKSPDKAHLNLHINSLELGDSAVYFCASSQEIGRQALGYGYTFGSGTRLTVV.